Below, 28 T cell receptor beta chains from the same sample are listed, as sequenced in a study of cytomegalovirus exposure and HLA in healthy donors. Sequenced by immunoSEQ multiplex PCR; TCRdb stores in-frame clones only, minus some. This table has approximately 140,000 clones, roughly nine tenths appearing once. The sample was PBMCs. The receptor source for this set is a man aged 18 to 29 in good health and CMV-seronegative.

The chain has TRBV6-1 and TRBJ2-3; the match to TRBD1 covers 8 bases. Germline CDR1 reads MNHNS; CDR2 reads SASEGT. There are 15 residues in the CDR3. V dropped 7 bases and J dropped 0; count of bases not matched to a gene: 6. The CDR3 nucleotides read TGTGCCAGCATCCGCCAGGGGGCGAGCACAGATACGCAGTATTTT. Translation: CASIRQGASTDTQYF.

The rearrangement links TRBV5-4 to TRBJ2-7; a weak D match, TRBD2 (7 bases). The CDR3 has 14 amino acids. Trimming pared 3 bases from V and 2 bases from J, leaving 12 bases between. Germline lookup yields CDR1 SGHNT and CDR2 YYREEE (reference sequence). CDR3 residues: CASSYGGGPYEQYF. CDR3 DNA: TGTGCCAGCAGCTATGGGGGGGGGCCCTACGAGCAGTACTTC.

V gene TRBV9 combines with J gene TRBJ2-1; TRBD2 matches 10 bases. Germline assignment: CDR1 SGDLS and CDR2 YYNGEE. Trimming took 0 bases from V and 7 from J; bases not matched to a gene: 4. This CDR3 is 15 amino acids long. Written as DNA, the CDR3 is TGTGCCAGCAGCGTAGCGGGAGCGGGAGGGAATGAGCAGTTCTTC. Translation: CASSVAGAGGNEQFF.

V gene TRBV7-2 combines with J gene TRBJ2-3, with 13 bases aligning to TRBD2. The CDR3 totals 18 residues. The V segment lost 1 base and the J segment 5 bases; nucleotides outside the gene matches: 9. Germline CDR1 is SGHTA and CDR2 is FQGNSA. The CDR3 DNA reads TGTGCCAGCAGCTTAGTTACTAGCGGGGGGGTGCTGGTAGATACGCAGTATTTT. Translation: CASSLVTSGGVLVDTQYF. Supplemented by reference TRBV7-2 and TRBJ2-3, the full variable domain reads GAGVSQSPSNKVTEKGKDVELRCDPISGHTALYWYRQSLGQGLEFLIYFQGNSAPDKSGLPSDRFSAERTGGSVSTLTIQRTQQEDSAVYLCASSLVTSGGVLVDTQYFGPGTRLTVL.

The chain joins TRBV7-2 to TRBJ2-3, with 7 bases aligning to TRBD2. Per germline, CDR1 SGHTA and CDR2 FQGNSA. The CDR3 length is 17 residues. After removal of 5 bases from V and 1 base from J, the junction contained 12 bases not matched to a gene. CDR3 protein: CASSQSGPLAGTDTQYF. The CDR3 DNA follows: TGTGCCAGCAGCCAAAGCGGCCCCCTAGCGGGCACAGATACGCAGTATTTT. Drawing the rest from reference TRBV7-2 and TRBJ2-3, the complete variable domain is GAGVSQSPSNKVTEKGKDVELRCDPISGHTALYWYRQSLGQGLEFLIYFQGNSAPDKSGLPSDRFSAERTGGSVSTLTIQRTQQEDSAVYLCASSQSGPLAGTDTQYFGPGTRLTVL.

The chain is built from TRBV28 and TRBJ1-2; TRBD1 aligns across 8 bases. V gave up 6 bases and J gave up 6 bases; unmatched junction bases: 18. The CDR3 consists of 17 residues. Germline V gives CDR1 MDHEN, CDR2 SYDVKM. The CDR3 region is CASSMPGQEGPGHGYTF. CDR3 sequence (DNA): TGTGCCAGCAGCATGCCGGGACAGGAAGGGCCCGGGCATGGCTACACCTTC.

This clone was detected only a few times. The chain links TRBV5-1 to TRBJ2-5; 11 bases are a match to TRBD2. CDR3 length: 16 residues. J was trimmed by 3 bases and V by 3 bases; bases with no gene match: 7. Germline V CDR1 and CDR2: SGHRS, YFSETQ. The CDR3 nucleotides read TGCGCCAGCAGCTGGGGTAGCGGGGGGGCCGAAGAGACCCAGTACTTC. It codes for CASSWGSGGAEETQYF.

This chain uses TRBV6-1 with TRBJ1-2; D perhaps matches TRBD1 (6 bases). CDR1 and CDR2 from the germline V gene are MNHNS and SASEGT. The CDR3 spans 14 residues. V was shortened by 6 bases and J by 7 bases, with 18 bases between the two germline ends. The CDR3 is CASSANREPTGYTF. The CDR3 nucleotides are TGTGCCAGCAGCGCAAACAGGGAACCCACTGGCTACACCTTC.

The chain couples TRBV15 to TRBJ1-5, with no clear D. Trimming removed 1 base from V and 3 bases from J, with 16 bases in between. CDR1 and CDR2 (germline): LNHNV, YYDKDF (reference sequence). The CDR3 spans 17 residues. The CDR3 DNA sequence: TGTGCCACCAGCAGAGCCTGGGCCCTCAAAAACAATCAGCCCCAGCATTTT. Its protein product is CATSRAWALKNNQPQHF. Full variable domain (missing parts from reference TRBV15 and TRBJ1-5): DAMVIQNPRYQVTQFGKPVTLSCSQTLNHNVMYWYQQKSSQAPKLLFHYYDKDFNNEADTPDNFQSRRPNTSFCFLDIRSPGLGDTAMYLCATSRAWALKNNQPQHFGDGTRLSIL.

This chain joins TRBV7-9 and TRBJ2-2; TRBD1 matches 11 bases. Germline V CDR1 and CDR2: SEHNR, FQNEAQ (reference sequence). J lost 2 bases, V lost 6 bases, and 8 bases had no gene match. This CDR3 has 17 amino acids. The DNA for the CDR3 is TGTGCCAGCAGGCGGGACAGGGGGTATGGTAACACCGGGGAGCTGTTTTTT. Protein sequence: CASRRDRGYGNTGELFF.

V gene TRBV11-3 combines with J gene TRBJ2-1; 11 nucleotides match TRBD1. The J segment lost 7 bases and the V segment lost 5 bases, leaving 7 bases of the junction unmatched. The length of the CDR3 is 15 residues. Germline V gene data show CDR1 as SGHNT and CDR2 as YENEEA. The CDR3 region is CASSPGQGGVNEQFF. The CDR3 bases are TGTGCCAGCAGCCCGGGACAGGGGGGCGTAAATGAGCAGTTCTTC.

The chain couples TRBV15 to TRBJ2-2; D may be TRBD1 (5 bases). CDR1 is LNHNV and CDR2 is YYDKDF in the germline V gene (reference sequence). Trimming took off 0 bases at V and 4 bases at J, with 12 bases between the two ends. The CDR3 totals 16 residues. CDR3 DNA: TGTGCCACCAGCAGAGACCGCCCTAGGGGCACCGGGGAGCTGTTTTTT. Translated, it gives CATSRDRPRGTGELFF.

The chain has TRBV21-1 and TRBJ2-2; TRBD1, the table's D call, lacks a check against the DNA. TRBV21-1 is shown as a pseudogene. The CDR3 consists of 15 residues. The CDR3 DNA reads TGTGCCAGCAGCGCCAAGGACAGGGTGGCCGGGGAGCTGTTTTTT. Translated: CASSAKDRVAGELFF.

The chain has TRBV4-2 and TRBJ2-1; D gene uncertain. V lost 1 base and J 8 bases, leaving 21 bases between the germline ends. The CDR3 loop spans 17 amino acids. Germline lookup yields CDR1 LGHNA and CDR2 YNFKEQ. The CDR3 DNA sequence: TGTGCCAGCAGCCAAGTAACATCGGTGGAGTTTCCCGATGAGCAGTTCTTC. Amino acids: CASSQVTSVEFPDEQFF.

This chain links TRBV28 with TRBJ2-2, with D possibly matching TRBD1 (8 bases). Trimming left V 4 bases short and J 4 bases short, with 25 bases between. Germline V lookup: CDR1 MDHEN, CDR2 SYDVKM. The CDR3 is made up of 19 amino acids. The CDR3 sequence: CASSSPGRPGGGGTGELFF. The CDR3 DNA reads TGTGCCAGCAGTTCCCCCGGCCGACCAGGGGGCGGGGGCACCGGGGAGCTGTTTTTT.

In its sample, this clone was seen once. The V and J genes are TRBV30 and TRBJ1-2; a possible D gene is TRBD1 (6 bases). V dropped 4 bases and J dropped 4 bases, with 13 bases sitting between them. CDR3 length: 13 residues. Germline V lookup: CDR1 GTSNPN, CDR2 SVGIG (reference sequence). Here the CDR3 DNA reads TGTGCCTGGACTGACAGGAGCCCCTATGGCTACACCTTC. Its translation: CAWTDRSPYGYTF.

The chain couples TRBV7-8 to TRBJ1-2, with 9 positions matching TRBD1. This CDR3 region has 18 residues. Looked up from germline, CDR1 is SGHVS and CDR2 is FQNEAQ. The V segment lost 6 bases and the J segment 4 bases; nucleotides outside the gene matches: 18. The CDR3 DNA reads TGTGCCAGCAGTTTAAGACCCGGGACAGGGACGTTTGGCTATGGCTACACCTTC. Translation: CASSLRPGTGTFGYGYTF.

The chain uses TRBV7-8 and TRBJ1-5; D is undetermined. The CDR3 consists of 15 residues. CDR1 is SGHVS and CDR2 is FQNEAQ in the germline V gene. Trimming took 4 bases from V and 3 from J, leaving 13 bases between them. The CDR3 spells CASSSPPGFNQPQHF. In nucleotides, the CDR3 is TGTGCCAGCAGCTCACCTCCAGGTTTCAATCAGCCCCAGCATTTT.

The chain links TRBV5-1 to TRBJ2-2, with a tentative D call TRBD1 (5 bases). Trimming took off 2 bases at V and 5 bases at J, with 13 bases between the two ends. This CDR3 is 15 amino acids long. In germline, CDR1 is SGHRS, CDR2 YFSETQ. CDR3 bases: TGCGCCAGCAGCTTAGACAGCACATCAACCGGGGAGCTGTTTTTT. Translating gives CASSLDSTSTGELFF.

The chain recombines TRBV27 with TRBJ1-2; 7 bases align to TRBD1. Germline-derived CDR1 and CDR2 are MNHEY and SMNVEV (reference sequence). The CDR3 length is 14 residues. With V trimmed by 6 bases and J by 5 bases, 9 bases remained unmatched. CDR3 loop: CASSPVGTVYGYTF. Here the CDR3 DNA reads TGTGCCAGCAGCCCCGTCGGGACAGTTTATGGCTACACCTTC.

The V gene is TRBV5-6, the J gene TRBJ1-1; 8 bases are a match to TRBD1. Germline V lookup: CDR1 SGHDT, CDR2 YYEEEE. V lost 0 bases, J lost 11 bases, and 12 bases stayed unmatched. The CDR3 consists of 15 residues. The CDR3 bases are TGTGCCAGCAGCTTGGCCCCAGGGACAGGTCGGTCCGCTTTCTTT. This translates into CASSLAPGTGRSAFF.

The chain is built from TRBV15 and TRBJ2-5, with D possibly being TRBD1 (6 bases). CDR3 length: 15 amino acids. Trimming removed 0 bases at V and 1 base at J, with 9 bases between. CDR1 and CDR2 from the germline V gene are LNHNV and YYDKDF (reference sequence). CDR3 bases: TGTGCCACCAGCAGAGAAGGGGGTTCCCAAGAGACCCAGTACTTC. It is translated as CATSREGGSQETQYF.

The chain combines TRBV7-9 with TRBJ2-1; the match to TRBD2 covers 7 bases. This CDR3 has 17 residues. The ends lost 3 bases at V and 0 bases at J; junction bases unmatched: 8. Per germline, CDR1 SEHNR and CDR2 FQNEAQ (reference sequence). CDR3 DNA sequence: TGTGCCAGCAGCTTTCAGCGGGGTCGGAGCTCCTACAATGAGCAGTTCTTC. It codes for CASSFQRGRSSYNEQFF. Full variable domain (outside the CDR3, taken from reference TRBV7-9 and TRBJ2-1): DTGVSQNPRHKITKRGQNVTFRCDPISEHNRLYWYRQTLGQGPEFLTYFQNEAQLEKSRLLSDRFSAERPKGSFSTLEIQRTEQGDSAMYLCASSFQRGRSSYNEQFFGPGTRLTVL.

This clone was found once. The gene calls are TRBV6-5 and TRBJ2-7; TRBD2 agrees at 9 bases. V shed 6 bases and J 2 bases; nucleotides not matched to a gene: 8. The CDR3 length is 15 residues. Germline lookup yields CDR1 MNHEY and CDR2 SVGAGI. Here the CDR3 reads CASSPASGIPYEQYF. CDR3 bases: TGTGCCAGCAGCCCAGCTAGCGGGATTCCCTACGAGCAGTACTTC.

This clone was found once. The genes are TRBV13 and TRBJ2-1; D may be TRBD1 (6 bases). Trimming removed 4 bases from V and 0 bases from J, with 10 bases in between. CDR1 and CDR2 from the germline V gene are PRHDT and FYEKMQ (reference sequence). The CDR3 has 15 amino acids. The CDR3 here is CASSSRQASYNEQFF. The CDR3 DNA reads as TGTGCCAGCAGCTCCAGACAGGCCTCCTACAATGAGCAGTTCTTC.

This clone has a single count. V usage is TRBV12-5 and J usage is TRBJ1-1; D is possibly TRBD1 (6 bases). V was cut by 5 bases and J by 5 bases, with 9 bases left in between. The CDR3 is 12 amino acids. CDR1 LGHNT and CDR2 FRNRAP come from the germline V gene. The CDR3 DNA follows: TGTGCTAGTGGTGAAACAGGGACTGAAGCTTTCTTT. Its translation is CASGETGTEAFF.

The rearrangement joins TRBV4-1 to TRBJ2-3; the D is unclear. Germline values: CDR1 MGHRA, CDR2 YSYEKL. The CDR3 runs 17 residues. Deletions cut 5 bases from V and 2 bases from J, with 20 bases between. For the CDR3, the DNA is TGCGCCAGCAGCTTTCGACTGTCACGCCAAAACACAGATACGCAGTATTTT. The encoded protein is CASSFRLSRQNTDTQYF.

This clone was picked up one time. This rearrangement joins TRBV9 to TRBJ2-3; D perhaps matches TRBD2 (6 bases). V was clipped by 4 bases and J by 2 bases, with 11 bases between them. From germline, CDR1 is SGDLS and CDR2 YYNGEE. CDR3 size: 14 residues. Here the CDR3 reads CASSLERATDTQYF. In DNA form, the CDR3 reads TGTGCCAGCAGCCTCGAGCGGGCCACAGATACGCAGTATTTT.